This T cell receptor (beta chain) was captured in a study of cytomegalovirus exposure and HLA in healthy donors. Study results and limitations: As confirmed in vitro, three CMV-associated chains were specific for CMV antigens. TCR clusters originating in the first cohort tended to co-occur in the approximately 130 validation repertoires, according to a later analysis. The classifier, whose performance was assessed in both the original and validation cohorts, reportedly diagnosed cytomegalovirus status with high specificity and sensitivity.

Libraries were prepared by immunoSEQ multiplex PCR; TCRdb keeps only in-frame clonotypes and omits some of them. Among about 360,000 clones listed, about nine tenths were seen once. Germline lookup yields CDR1 LGHNA and CDR2 YNFKEQ. This CDR3 spans 15 amino acids. Trimming removed 8 bases at V and 0 bases at J, with 17 bases between. As to this clone: Its antigen is undetermined.

The rearrangement joins TRBV4-2 to TRBJ2-7, with D perhaps TRBD1 (5 bases). Source material: PBMCs. This clonotype was obtained from a woman aged 18-29 years in good health and CMV-seronegative. The CDR3 nucleotides are TGTGCCAGCTCGAAGGGGCAGCGTACCTCCTACGAGCAGTACTTC. Translation: CASSKGQRTSYEQYF.